Listed below are T cell receptor beta chains from one sample, sequenced in a study of Graves' ophthalmopathy and Graves' hyperthyroidism. TCRdb redid the calling of the multiplex PCR reads with MiXCR, one entry per CDR3 protein. The table records around 590,000 distinct CDR3 sequences, approximately 37% of them present only once. The sequencing sample was made of peripheral blood or thyroid tissue (not recorded which). The receptors derive from an adult man with Graves' hyperthyroidism. Each CDR3 is given with its conserved first and last residue. The order of the fields is J gene, CDR3 length, D gene, V gene, clone size, CDR3 DNA, CDR3 protein. The D gene is left open where the match is weak. Clone size is shown for a subset of rows, as once, few, many or a class of expanded clone.

j_call: TRBJ2-7
cdr3_length: 14
d_call: -
v_call: TRBV7-8
clone_size: many
cdr3_nt: TGTGCCAGCAGCTTAGGGACAGATTACTACGAGCAGTACTTC
cdr3_aa: CASSLGTDYYEQYF

j_call: TRBJ2-5
cdr3_length: 12
d_call: -
v_call: TRBV6-6
clone_size: many
cdr3_nt: TGTGCCAGCACGCGGGACCAAGAGACCCAGTACTTC
cdr3_aa: CASTRDQETQYF

j_call: TRBJ1-2
cdr3_length: 12
d_call: -
v_call: TRBV29-1
clone_size: many
cdr3_nt: TGCAGCGTTGGAGATCAGGGGATAAGCTACACCTTC
cdr3_aa: CSVGDQGISYTF

j_call: TRBJ2-7
cdr3_length: 16
d_call: -
v_call: TRBV11-2
clone_size: many
cdr3_nt: TGTGCCAGCAGCTTAAGCGGGACAGGAGGGTTCTACGAGCAGTACTTC
cdr3_aa: CASSLSGTGGFYEQYF

j_call: TRBJ1-1
cdr3_length: 16
d_call: -
v_call: TRBV5-1
clone_size: once
cdr3_nt: TGCGCCAGCAGCCCCGCCCCGGGGGGCGCATACACTGAAGCTTTCTTT
cdr3_aa: CASSPAPGGAYTEAFF

j_call: TRBJ1-6
cdr3_length: 13
d_call: -
v_call: TRBV10-3
clone_size: many
cdr3_nt: TGTGCCATCAGTGAAGACGATAATTCACCCCTCCACTTT
cdr3_aa: CAISEDDNSPLHF

j_call: TRBJ1-2
cdr3_length: 14
d_call: -
v_call: TRBV7-2
clone_size: many
cdr3_nt: TGTGCCAGCAGCTTAAGTAGGGGTGAATATGGCTACACCTTC
cdr3_aa: CASSLSRGEYGYTF

j_call: TRBJ1-4
cdr3_length: 16
d_call: TRBD1
v_call: TRBV7-9
clone_size: -
cdr3_nt: TGTGCCAGCAGCACGGGACAGCGTGCAACTAATGAAAAACTGTTTTTT
cdr3_aa: CASSTGQRATNEKLFF

j_call: TRBJ2-7
cdr3_length: 15
d_call: -
v_call: TRBV11-2
clone_size: many
cdr3_nt: TGTGCCAGCAGCCAACGGGCCCCCCTCTCCTACGAGCAGTACTTC
cdr3_aa: CASSQRAPLSYEQYF

j_call: TRBJ1-5
cdr3_length: 17
d_call: TRBD1
v_call: TRBV4-1
clone_size: -
cdr3_nt: TGCGCCAGCAGCCACCCCTTTGGGACAGGGGGCGACCAGCCCCAGCATTTT
cdr3_aa: CASSHPFGTGGDQPQHF

j_call: TRBJ1-1
cdr3_length: 15
d_call: TRBD1
v_call: TRBV6-5
clone_size: many
cdr3_nt: TGTGCCAGCAGTTACTGGGGACAGGGGGCGTCTGAAGCTTTCTTT
cdr3_aa: CASSYWGQGASEAFF

j_call: TRBJ2-6
cdr3_length: 15
d_call: -
v_call: TRBV24-1
clone_size: -
cdr3_nt: TGTGCCACCAGCAACCAGGATTCTGGGGCCAACGTCCTGACTTTC
cdr3_aa: CATSNQDSGANVLTF

j_call: TRBJ2-7
cdr3_length: 13
d_call: TRBD1
v_call: TRBV20-1
clone_size: many
cdr3_nt: TGCAGTGCTGGGGACAGAAAACTCTACGAGCAGTACTTC
cdr3_aa: CSAGDRKLYEQYF

j_call: TRBJ2-5
cdr3_length: 13
d_call: -
v_call: TRBV9
clone_size: many
cdr3_nt: TGTGCCAGCAGCGTAGACGTGGGAGAGACCCAGTACTTC
cdr3_aa: CASSVDVGETQYF

j_call: TRBJ1-5
cdr3_length: 14
d_call: -
v_call: TRBV28
clone_size: -
cdr3_nt: TGTGCCAGCAAAAACGCAGGAAGCAATCAGCCCCAGCATTTT
cdr3_aa: CASKNAGSNQPQHF

j_call: TRBJ2-2
cdr3_length: 14
d_call: -
v_call: TRBV19
clone_size: -
cdr3_nt: TGTGCCAGTAGTATTCCGGGGAGATACGGGGAGCTGTTTTTT
cdr3_aa: CASSIPGRYGELFF